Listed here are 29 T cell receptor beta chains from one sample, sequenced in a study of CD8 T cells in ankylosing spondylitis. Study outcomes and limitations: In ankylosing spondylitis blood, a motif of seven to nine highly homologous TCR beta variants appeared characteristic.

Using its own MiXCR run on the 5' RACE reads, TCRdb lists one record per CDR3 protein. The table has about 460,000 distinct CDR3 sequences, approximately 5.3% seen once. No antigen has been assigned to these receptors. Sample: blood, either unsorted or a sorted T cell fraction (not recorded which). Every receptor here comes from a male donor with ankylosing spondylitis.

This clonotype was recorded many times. For the CDR3, the DNA is TGTGCCAGCAGTCTCCAAGTGTCCGACCCGTTTTTCTTC. It is translated as CASSLQVSDPFFF. The V and J genes are TRBV28 and TRBJ2-1; D is unresolved. Deletions cut 5 bases from V and 16 bases from J, with 21 bases between. Per the germline V gene, CDR1 is MDHEN and CDR2 is SYDVKM. The CDR3 totals 13 residues.

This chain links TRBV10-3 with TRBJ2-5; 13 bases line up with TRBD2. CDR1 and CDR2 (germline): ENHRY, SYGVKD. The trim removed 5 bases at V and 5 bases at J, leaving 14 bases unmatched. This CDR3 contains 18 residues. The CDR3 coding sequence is TGTGCCATCAGTCCCACCCGACTAGCGGGAGGCGGATGGGAGACCCAGTACTTC. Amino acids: CAISPTRLAGGGWETQYF.

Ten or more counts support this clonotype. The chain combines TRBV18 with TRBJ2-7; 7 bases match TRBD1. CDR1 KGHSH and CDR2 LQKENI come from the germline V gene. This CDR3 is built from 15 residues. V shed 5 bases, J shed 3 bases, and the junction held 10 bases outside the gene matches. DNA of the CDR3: TGTGCCAGCTCAAAGGAACCGGGACAGCGCTACGAGCAGTACTTC. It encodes CASSKEPGQRYEQYF.

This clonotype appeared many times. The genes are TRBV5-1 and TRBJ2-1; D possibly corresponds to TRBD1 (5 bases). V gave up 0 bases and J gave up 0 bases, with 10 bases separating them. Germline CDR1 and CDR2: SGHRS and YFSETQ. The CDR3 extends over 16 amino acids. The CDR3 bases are TGCGCCAGCAGCTTGGATCGTAGGGGCTCCTACAATGAGCAGTTCTTC. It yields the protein CASSLDRRGSYNEQFF.

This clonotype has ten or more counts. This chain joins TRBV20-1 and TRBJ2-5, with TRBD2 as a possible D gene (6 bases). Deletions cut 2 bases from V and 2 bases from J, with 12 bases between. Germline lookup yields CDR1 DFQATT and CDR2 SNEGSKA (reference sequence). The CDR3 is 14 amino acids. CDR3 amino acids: CSARPGTAQETQYF. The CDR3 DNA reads TGCAGTGCTAGACCCGGGACTGCACAAGAGACCCAGTACTTC.

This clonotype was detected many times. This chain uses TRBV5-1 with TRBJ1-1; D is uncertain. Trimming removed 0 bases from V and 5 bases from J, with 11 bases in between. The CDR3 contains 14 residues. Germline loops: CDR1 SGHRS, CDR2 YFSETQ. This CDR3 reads CASSLGTGWTEAFF. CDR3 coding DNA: TGCGCCAGCAGCTTGGGGACCGGATGGACTGAAGCTTTCTTT.

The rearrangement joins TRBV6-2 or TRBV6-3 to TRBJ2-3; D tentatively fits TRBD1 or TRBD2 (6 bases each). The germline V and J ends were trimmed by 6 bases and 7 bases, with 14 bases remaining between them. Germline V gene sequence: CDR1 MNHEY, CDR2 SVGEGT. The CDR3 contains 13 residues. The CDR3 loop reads CASSLSGANTQYF. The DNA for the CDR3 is TGTGCCAGCAGCCTGTCGGGGGCGAATACGCAGTATTTT.

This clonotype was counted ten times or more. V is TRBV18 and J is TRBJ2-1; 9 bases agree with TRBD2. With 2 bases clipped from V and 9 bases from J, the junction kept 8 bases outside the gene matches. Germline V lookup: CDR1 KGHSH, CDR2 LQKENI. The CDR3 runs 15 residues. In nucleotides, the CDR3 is TGTGCCAGCTCACCAAACCTAGCGGGGATAGGTGAGCAGTTCTTC. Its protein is CASSPNLAGIGEQFF.

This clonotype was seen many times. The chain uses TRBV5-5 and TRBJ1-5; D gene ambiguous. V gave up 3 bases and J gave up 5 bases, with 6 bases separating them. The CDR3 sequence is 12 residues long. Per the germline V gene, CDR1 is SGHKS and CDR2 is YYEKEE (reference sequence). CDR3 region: CASSWYDQPQHF. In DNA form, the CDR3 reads TGTGCCAGCAGCTGGTACGATCAGCCCCAGCATTTT.

The CDR3 nucleotides are TGCGCCAGCAGCCGACCCCAGCGGGGGAACTATGGCTACACCTTC. Its translation: CASSRPQRGNYGYTF. The genes are TRBV4-1 and TRBJ1-2; D perhaps matches TRBD1 (5 bases). The length of the CDR3 is 15 residues. CDR1 is MGHRA, CDR2 YSYEKL, per germline. Trimming pared 4 bases from V and 2 bases from J, leaving 14 bases between.

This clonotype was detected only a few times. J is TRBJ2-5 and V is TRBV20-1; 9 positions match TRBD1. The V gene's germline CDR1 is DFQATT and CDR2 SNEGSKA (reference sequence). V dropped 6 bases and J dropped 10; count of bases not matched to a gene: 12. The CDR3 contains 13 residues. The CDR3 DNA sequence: TGCAGTGCGGCCCCACACAGGGGGCTTAGCCAGTACTTC. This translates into CSAAPHRGLSQYF.

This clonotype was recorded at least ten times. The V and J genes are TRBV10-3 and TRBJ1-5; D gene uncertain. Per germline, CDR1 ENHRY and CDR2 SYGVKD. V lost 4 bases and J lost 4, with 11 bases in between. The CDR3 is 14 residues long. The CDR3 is CAISGEEQNQPQHF. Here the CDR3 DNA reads TGTGCCATCAGTGGGGAGGAGCAGAATCAGCCCCAGCATTTT.

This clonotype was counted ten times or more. CDR3 region: CSVASGTTSPLHF. The CDR3 coding sequence is TGCAGCGTAGCGTCCGGGACAACTTCACCCCTCCACTTT. This sequence joins TRBV29-1 and TRBJ1-6, with D perhaps TRBD1 (6 bases). Trimming removed 6 bases from V and 9 bases from J, with 15 bases in between. The CDR3 has 13 amino acids. Germline V CDR1 and CDR2: SQVTM, ANQGSEA.

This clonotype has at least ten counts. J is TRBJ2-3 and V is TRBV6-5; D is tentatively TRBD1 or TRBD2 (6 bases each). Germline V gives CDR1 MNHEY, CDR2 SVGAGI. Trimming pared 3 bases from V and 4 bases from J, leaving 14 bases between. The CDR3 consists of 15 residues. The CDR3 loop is CASSYRGPGADTQYF. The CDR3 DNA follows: TGTGCCAGCAGTTATCGGGGGCCCGGGGCAGATACGCAGTATTTT.

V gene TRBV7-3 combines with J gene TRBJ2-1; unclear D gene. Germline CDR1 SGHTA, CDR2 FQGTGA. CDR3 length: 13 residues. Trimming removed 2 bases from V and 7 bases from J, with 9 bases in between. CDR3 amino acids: CASSLARENEQFF. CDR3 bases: TGTGCCAGCAGCTTAGCCCGAGAGAATGAGCAGTTCTTC.

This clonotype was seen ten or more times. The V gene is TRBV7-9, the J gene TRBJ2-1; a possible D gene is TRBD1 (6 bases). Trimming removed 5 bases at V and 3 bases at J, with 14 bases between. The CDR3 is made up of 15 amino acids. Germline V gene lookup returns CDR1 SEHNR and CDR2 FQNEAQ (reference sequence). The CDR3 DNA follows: TGTGCCAGCAGCAGCCCGGGACAAAACTACAATGAGCAGTTCTTC. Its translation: CASSSPGQNYNEQFF.

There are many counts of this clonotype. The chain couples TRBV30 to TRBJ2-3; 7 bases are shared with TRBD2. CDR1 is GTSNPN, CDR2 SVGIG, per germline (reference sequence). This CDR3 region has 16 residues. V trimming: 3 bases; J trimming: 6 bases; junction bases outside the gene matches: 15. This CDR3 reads CAWRDPLAPQRDTQYF. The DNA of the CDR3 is TGTGCCTGGAGGGATCCACTAGCGCCCCAGAGGGATACGCAGTATTTT.

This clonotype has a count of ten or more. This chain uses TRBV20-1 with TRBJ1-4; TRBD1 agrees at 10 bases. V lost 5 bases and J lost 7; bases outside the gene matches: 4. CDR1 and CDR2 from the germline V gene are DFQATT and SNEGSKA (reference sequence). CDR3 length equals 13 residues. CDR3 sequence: CSAGQGVGEKLFF. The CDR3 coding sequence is TGCAGTGCTGGACAGGGGGTGGGTGAAAAACTGTTTTTT.

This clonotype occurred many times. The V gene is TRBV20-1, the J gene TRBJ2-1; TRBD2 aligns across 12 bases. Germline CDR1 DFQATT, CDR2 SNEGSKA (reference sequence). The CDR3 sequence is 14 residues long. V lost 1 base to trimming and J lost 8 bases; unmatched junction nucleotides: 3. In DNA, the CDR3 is TGCAGTGCTAGAGGCCTAGCGGGGGGGCATGAGCAGTTCTTC. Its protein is CSARGLAGGHEQFF.

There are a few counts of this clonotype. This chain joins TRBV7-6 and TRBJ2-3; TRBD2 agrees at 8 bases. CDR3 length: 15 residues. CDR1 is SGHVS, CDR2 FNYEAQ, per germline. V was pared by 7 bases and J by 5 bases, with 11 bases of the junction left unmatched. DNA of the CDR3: TGTGCCAGCACCAGTCCAGCGGGGGAACAAGATACGCAGTATTTT. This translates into CASTSPAGEQDTQYF.

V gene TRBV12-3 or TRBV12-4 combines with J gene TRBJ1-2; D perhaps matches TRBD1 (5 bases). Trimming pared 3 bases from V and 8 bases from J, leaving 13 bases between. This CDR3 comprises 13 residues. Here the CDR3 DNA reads TGTGCCAGCAGTTTGTGGGGGTGGGGAGGCTACACCTTC. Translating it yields CASSLWGWGGYTF.

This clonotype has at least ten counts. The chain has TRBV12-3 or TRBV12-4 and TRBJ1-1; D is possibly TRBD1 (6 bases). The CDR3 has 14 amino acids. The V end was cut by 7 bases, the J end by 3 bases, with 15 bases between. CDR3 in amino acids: CASIKGVGYTEAFF. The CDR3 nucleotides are TGTGCCAGCATCAAGGGGGTGGGTTACACTGAAGCTTTCTTT.

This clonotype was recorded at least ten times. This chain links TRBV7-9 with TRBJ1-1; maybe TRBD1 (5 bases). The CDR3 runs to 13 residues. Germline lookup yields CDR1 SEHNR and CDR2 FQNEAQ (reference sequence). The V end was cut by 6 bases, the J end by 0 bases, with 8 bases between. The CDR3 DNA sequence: TGTGCCAGCAGTCAACAGGTGAACACTGAAGCTTTCTTT. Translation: CASSQQVNTEAFF. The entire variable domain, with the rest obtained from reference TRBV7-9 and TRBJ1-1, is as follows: DTGVSQNPRHKITKRGQNVTFRCDPISEHNRLYWYRQTLGQGPEFLTYFQNEAQLEKSRLLSDRFSAERPKGSFSTLEIQRTEQGDSAMYLCASSQQVNTEAFFGQGTRLTVV.

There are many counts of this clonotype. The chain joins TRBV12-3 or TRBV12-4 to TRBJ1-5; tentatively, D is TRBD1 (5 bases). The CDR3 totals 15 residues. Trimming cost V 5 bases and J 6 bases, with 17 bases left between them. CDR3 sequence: CASSPVGGGIQPQHF. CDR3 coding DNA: TGTGCCAGCAGTCCTGTGGGGGGAGGGATTCAGCCCCAGCATTTT.

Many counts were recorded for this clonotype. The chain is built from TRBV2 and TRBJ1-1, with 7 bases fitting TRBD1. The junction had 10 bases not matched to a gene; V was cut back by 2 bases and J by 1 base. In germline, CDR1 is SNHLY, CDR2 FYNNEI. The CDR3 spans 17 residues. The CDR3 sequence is CASSERVRGGSNTEAFF. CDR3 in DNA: TGTGCCAGCAGTGAAAGGGTTAGAGGGGGCTCGAACACTGAAGCTTTCTTT. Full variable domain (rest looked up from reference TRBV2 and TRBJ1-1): EPEVTQTPSHQVTQMGQEVILRCVPISNHLYFYWYRQILGQKVEFLVSFYNNEISEKSEIFDDQFSVERPDGSNFTLKIRSTKLEDSAMYFCASSERVRGGSNTEAFFGQGTRLTVV.

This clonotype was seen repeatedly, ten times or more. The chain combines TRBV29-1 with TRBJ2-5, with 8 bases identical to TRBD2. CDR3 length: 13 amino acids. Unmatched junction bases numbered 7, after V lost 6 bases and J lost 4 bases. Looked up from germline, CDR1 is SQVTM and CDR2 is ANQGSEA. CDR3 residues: CSVRGGARETQYF. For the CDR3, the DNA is TGCAGCGTCCGGGGGGGGGCAAGAGAGACCCAGTACTTC.

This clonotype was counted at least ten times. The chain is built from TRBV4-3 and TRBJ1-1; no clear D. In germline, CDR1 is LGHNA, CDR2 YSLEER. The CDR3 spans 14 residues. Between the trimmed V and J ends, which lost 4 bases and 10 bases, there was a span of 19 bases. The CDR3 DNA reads TGCGCCAGCAGCCGGCTGCTGAGGGCAGCCGGAGCTTTCTTT. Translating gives CASSRLLRAAGAFF.

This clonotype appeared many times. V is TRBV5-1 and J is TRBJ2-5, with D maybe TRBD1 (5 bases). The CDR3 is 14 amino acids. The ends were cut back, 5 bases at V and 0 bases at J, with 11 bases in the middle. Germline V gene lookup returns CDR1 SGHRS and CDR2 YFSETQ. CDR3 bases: TGCGCCAGCAGACTGGTAGGGGACCAAGAGACCCAGTACTTC. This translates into CASRLVGDQETQYF.

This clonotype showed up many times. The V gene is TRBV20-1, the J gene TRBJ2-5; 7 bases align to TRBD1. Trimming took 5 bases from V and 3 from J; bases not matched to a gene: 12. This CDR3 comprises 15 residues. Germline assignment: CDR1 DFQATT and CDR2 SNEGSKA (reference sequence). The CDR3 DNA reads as TGCAGTGCTGGTTCCGGGACAGCCTTAAAAGAGACCCAGTACTTC. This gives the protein CSAGSGTALKETQYF.